One sample yielded the 21 T cell receptor beta chains listed below, sequenced in a study of technical replicates of blood from several donors. Clones were sequenced by immunoSEQ multiplex PCR, and TCRdb holds only the in-frame ones, with some missing. The table shows some 64,000 clones, with roughly 86% occurring only once. The material sequenced was PBMCs. The receptors stem from a human donor in good health. Some clones in this sample may be carry-over from other donors' samples.

The CDR3 DNA follows: TGTGCCAGCAGCCCGGGGGACTCGAACACTGAAGCTTTCTTT. Its translation: CASSPGDSNTEAFF. The chain joins TRBV7-8 to TRBJ1-1, with D tentatively TRBD1 (5 bases). This CDR3 has 14 residues. The germline V and J ends were trimmed by 5 bases and 1 base, with 11 bases remaining between them. CDR1 is SGHVS, CDR2 FQNEAQ, per germline.

This chain links TRBV19 with TRBJ1-1; maybe TRBD1 (5 bases). The CDR3 totals 15 residues. Deletions cut 6 bases from V and 0 bases from J, with 14 bases between. CDR1 and CDR2 (germline): LNHDA, SQIVND (reference sequence). CDR3 DNA sequence: TGTGCCAGTAGCAAGACAGCCAACATGAACACTGAAGCTTTCTTT. This encodes CASSKTANMNTEAFF.

As for this clone: With a far larger clone one base away, a read error is the likely cause. The rearrangement uses TRBV5-1 and TRBJ2-1; TRBD2 agrees at 10 bases. Germline V lookup: CDR1 SGHRS, CDR2 YFSETQ. Germline trimming cut 3 bases from V and 5 bases from J; bases unmatched to any gene: 2. The CDR3 consists of 14 residues. CDR3 nucleotides: TGCGCCAGCAGCTCTAGCGGGGGAAACAATGAGCAGTTCTTC. It specifies CASSSSGGNNEQFF.

The V gene is TRBV6-6, the J gene TRBJ2-5; 13 bases are a match to TRBD2. The length of the CDR3 is 14 residues. J lost 5 bases, V lost 6 bases, and 3 bases had no gene match. In germline, CDR1 is MNHNY, CDR2 SVGAGI (reference sequence). The CDR3 sequence is CASRTSGGQETQYF. CDR3 in DNA: TGTGCCAGCAGGACTAGCGGGGGGCAGGAGACCCAGTACTTC.

The chain joins TRBV5-6 to TRBJ2-5, with TRBD2 identical over 11 bases. The CDR3 has 15 amino acids. The ends lost 5 bases at V and 5 bases at J; junction bases unmatched: 8. CDR1 is SGHDT, CDR2 YYEEEE, per germline. CDR3 coding DNA: TGTGCCAGCAGTAAAATAGCGGGAGGGCCGGAGACCCAGTACTTC. It translates to CASSKIAGGPETQYF.

The CDR3 DNA follows: TGTGCCAGCAGTGAAGGATCTGGGGGCAGCACTGAAGCTTTCTTT. Residues: CASSEGSGGSTEAFF. The rearrangement links TRBV2 to TRBJ1-1; D possibly corresponds to TRBD1 (6 bases). With 1 base removed from V and 4 bases from J, the gap between germline ends came to 13 bases. The CDR3 extends over 15 amino acids. The germline V gene has CDR1 SNHLY and CDR2 FYNNEI.

This clone occurred once. The chain is built from TRBV19 and TRBJ1-6; 8 positions match TRBD1. Germline V gene sequence: CDR1 LNHDA, CDR2 SQIVND (reference sequence). This CDR3 contains 13 residues. The V and J ends lost 7 bases and 9 bases, in that order; junction bases with no gene match: 5. CDR3 protein: CASTTGDTSPLHF. In nucleotides, the CDR3 is TGTGCCAGTACGACAGGGGATACTTCACCCCTCCACTTT. Using reference TRBV19 and TRBJ1-6 for the parts outside the CDR3, the full variable domain is DGGITQSPKYLFRKEGQNVTLSCEQNLNHDAMYWYRQDPGQGLRLIYYSQIVNDFQKGDIAEGYSVSREKKESFPLTVTSAQKNPTAFYLCASTTGDTSPLHFGNGTRLTVT.

The CDR3 region is CASSYTGSPIYEQYF. As DNA, the CDR3 is TGTGCCAGCTCCTACACAGGGTCCCCAATATACGAGCAGTACTTC. The chain employs TRBV6-4 and TRBJ2-7; weak D call: TRBD1 (6 bases). Deletions cut 8 bases from V and 4 bases from J, with 21 bases between. The CDR3 loop spans 15 amino acids. Per the germline V gene, CDR1 is MRHNA and CDR2 is SNTAGT.

The gene calls are TRBV27 and TRBJ1-1; D gene unclear. The CDR3 sequence is 16 residues long. V lost 4 bases to trimming and J lost 0 bases, with 15 bases between them. Germline CDR1 MNHEY, CDR2 SMNVEV (reference sequence). The DNA for the CDR3 is TGTGCCAGCAGTTCCCTGCTGACCGGGATGAACACTGAAGCTTTCTTT. Residues: CASSSLLTGMNTEAFF.

The V and J genes are TRBV5-1 and TRBJ1-4, with D possibly being TRBD1 (6 bases). CDR3 length equals 15 residues. V was pared by 0 bases and J by 3 bases, with 9 bases between. Per the germline V gene, CDR1 is SGHRS and CDR2 is YFSETQ. The chain's CDR3 is CASSLEGVPNEKLFF. CDR3 DNA: TGCGCCAGCAGCTTGGAGGGGGTACCTAATGAAAAACTGTTTTTT.

The CDR3: CASSMGQGRYGYTF. In DNA form, the CDR3 reads TGTGCCAGTAGCATGGGACAGGGACGTTATGGCTACACCTTC. The chain recombines TRBV19 with TRBJ1-2; 9 positions agree with TRBD1. Per germline, CDR1 LNHDA and CDR2 SQIVND (reference sequence). There are 14 residues in the CDR3. After removal of 6 bases from V and 5 bases from J, the junction contained 7 bases not matched to a gene.

This chain uses TRBV12-2 with TRBJ2-1; whether TRBD2, the table's D call, matches the DNA was not checked. TRBV12-2 is shown as a pseudogene. There are 15 residues in the CDR3. The CDR3 DNA reads TGTGCAAGTCGCTTTACTAGCGGGAGAGGGAATGAGCAGTTCTTC. Its protein is CASRFTSGRGNEQFF.

V usage is TRBV5-1 and J usage is TRBJ1-3, with TRBD1 identical over 8 bases. Germline V gives CDR1 SGHRS, CDR2 YFSETQ. This CDR3 has 14 amino acids. V lost 6 bases to trimming and J lost 4 bases; unmatched junction nucleotides: 6. CDR3 coding DNA: TGCGCCAGCACCCCGACAGGGGCAGGAAACACCATATATTTT. The encoded protein is CASTPTGAGNTIYF.

This clone has more than one count but fewer than ten. The rearrangement joins TRBV4-2 to TRBJ2-3, with TRBD2 matching 8 bases. The CDR3 consists of 15 residues. Trimming took 1 base from V and 3 from J; bases not matched to a gene: 3. CDR1 is LGHNA and CDR2 is YNFKEQ in the germline V gene. In DNA form, the CDR3 reads TGTGCCAGCAGCCAAGCGGGAGGGCCGACAGATACGCAGTATTTT. Protein sequence: CASSQAGGPTDTQYF.

The chain links TRBV2 to TRBJ2-7, with 7 bases that match TRBD2. Germline V gene sequence: CDR1 SNHLY, CDR2 FYNNEI. Unmatched junction bases numbered 11, after V lost 3 bases and J lost 9 bases. The CDR3 has 14 residues. CDR3 region: CASSETGLAVAQYF. The CDR3 region has the DNA TGTGCCAGCAGTGAGACTGGGCTAGCGGTCGCGCAGTACTTC.

This chain links TRBV25-1 with TRBJ2-3; weak D call: TRBD1 (6 bases). V lost 7 bases and J 2 bases, leaving 13 bases between the germline ends. CDR1 MGHDK and CDR2 SYGVNS come from the germline V gene. The CDR3 spans 14 residues. The CDR3 nucleotides read TGTGCCAGCACCCTCCGGGACAACACAGATACGCAGTATTTT. It translates to CASTLRDNTDTQYF.

The gene calls are TRBV9 and TRBJ1-3; D is unresolved. Trimming pared 0 bases from V and 2 bases from J, leaving 9 bases between. The CDR3 is 15 residues long. CDR1 SGDLS and CDR2 YYNGEE come from the germline V gene. CDR3: CASSVVTGAGNTIYF. The CDR3 DNA is TGTGCCAGCAGCGTAGTGACCGGGGCTGGAAACACCATATATTTT.

The gene calls are TRBV6-5 and TRBJ2-7; TRBD2 is a possible D gene (5 bases). CDR1 and CDR2 (germline): MNHEY, SVGAGI. Trimming left V 4 bases short and J 3 bases short, with 13 bases between. The CDR3 covers 14 residues. CDR3 residues: CASSLGGLHYEQYF. The CDR3 DNA sequence: TGTGCCAGCAGTTTAGGAGGTCTTCACTACGAGCAGTACTTC.

CDR3: CASSFTGNYEQYF. The CDR3 DNA reads TGTGCCAGCAGCTTTACAGGGAACTACGAGCAGTACTTC. This rearrangement joins TRBV5-4 to TRBJ2-7, with D possibly TRBD1 on 6 matching bases. CDR3 length: 13 residues. CDR1 is SGHNT, CDR2 YYREEE, per germline (reference sequence). Trimming cost V 2 bases and J 3 bases, with 9 bases left between them.

J is TRBJ2-7 and V is TRBV18, with a tentative D call TRBD1 (6 bases). This CDR3 has 15 residues. In germline, CDR1 is KGHSH, CDR2 LQKENI. V lost 0 bases and J lost 2, with 11 bases in between. The CDR3 sequence is CASSPPGQGTYEQYF. CDR3 DNA sequence: TGTGCCAGCTCACCACCGGGTCAGGGGACCTACGAGCAGTACTTC.

This clone has a single count. The V and J genes are TRBV7-2 and TRBJ1-6; no definite D call. The V gene's germline CDR1 is SGHTA and CDR2 FQGNSA. The CDR3 is 14 amino acids. Trimming took off 5 bases at V and 6 bases at J, with 11 bases between the two ends. The CDR3 here is CASSVGLSNSPLHF. CDR3 sequence (DNA): TGTGCCAGCAGCGTAGGTCTCAGTAATTCACCCCTCCACTTT. Based on the CDR3 plus reference TRBV7-2 and TRBJ1-6, the full variable domain is GAGVSQSPSNKVTEKGKDVELRCDPISGHTALYWYRQSLGQGLEFLIYFQGNSAPDKSGLPSDRFSAERTGGSVSTLTIQRTQQEDSAVYLCASSVGLSNSPLHFGNGTRLTVT.